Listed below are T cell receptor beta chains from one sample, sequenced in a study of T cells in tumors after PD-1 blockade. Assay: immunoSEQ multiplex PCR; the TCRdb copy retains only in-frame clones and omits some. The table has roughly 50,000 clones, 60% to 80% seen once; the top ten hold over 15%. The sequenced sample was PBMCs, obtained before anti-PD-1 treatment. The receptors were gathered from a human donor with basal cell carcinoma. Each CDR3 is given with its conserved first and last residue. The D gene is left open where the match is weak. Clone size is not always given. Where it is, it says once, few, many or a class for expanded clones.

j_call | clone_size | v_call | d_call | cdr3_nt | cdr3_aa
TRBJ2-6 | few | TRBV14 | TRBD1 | TGTGCCAGCAGCCAAGAACACTTGGGACAGGGGGTTGTATCTGGGGCCAACGTCCTGACTTTC | CASSQEHLGQGVVSGANVLTF
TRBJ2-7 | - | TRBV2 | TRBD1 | TGTGCCAGCAGTCGTCCCGGGACAGGGGATCGGCAGTACTTC | CASSRPGTGDRQYF
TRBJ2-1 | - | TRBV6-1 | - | TGTGCCAGCAGTGAAGCGGAGGGGGCCTACAATGAGCAGTTCTTC | CASSEAEGAYNEQFF
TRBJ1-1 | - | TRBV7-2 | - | TGTGCCAGCGCCCACCCAGGACGGACTGAAGCTTTCTTT | CASAHPGRTEAFF
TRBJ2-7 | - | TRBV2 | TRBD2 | TGTGCCAGCAGTGTGGTCGGGGGGAACTCCTACGAGCAGTACTTC | CASSVVGGNSYEQYF
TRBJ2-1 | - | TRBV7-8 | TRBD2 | TGTGCCAGCAGCTTAGGGCTAGCGGTTGCCTCCTACAATGAGCAGTTCTTC | CASSLGLAVASYNEQFF
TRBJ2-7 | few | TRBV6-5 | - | TGTGCCAGCAGTTACTCCCCCCACGTAACCTACGAGCAGTACTTC | CASSYSPHVTYEQYF
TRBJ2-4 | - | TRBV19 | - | TGTGCCAGTAGCGCAGGGGATAGCAGGAACATTCAGTACTTC | CASSAGDSRNIQYF
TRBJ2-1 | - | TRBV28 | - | TGTGCCAGCAGCCTTCACCAGGGTATTGAGCAGTTCTTC | CASSLHQGIEQFF
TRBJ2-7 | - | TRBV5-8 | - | TGTGCCAGCAGCTTGTTACCCACAACAGGCATCTACGAGCAGTACTTC | CASSLLPTTGIYEQYF
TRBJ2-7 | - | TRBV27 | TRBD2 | TGTGCCAGCAGACCCGCCCTGGGACTAGCGGGAGGTGAGCAGTACTTC | CASRPALGLAGGEQYF
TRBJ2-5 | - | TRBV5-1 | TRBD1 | TGCGCCAGCAGCAGAGGGACAGGGCAGGAGACCCAGTACTTC | CASSRGTGQETQYF
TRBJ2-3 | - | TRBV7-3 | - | TGTGCCAGCAGCTTGAGGGAATCAGATACGCAGTATTTT | CASSLRESDTQYF
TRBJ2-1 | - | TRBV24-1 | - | TGTGCCACCAGTGACAGAGCCTACAATGAGCAGTTCTTC | CATSDRAYNEQFF
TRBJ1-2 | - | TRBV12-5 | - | TGTGCTAGTGGCCTATCGGGAGCTTCCTATGGCTACACCTTC | CASGLSGASYGYTF
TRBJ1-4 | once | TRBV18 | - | TGTGCCAGCTCACCCCTCGAGATCGGACGGAATGAAAAACTGTTTTTT | CASSPLEIGRNEKLFF
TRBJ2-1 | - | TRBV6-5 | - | TGTGCCATTACCACCTGGGACACGTACAATGAGCAGTTCTTC | CAITTWDTYNEQFF
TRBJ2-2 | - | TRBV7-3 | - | TGTGCCAGCAGCTTAGGTGGACAAGCTACTAGGGGGGAGCTGTTTTTT | CASSLGGQATRGELFF
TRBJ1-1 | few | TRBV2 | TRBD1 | TGTGCCAGCAGTCTGGGGGACAGGGGGCGCGGGAACACTGAAGCTTTCTTT | CASSLGDRGRGNTEAFF
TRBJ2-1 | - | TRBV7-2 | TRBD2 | TGTGCCAGCAGCCAGGGACTAGCGGGAGGAGGGGAGCAGTTCTTC | CASSQGLAGGGEQFF
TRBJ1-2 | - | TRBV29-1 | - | TGCAGCGTTGATCAGGGCAACTATGGCTACACCTTC | CSVDQGNYGYTF
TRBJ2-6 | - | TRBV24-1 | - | TGTGCCACCAGTGATTCGCCCAGCTCCCTAGGGGCCAACGTCCTGACTTTC | CATSDSPSSLGANVLTF
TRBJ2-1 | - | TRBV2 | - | TGTGCCAGCACTTCCAGGAGCTCCTACAATGAGCAGTTCTTC | CASTSRSSYNEQFF
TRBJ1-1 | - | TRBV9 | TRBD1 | TGTGCCAGCAGCGAGGGGACAGGTAGTAACACTGAAGCTTTCTTT | CASSEGTGSNTEAFF
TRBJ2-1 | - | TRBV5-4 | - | TGTGCCAGCAGCTTGGAACCTGGACAATACAATGAGCAGTTCTTC | CASSLEPGQYNEQFF
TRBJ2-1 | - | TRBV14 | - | TGTGCCAGCAGCCGGCGGGGCTCCTACAATGAGCAGTTCTTC | CASSRRGSYNEQFF
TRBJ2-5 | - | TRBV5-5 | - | TGTGCCAGCAGCTTGGCAGGGAGAGAGACCCAGTACTTC | CASSLAGRETQYF
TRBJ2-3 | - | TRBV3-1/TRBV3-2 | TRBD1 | TGTGCCAGCAGCCAGGGTACAACAGGGGTTGTAGCGCAGTATTTT | CASSQGTTGVVAQYF
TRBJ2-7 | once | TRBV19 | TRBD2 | TGTGCCAGTAGTTCCCCCTCTGGACTAGCGGTCTCGACGAGCTCCTACGAGCAGTACTTC | CASSSPSGLAVSTSSYEQYF
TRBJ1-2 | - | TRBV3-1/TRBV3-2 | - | TGTGCCAGCAGCCAAAATCCGGGGCTGGGGCAGCTAAACTATGGCTACACCTTC | CASSQNPGLGQLNYGYTF
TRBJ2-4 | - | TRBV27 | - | TGTGCCAGCAGTTTCAAGGCACCTTTAAACTATCAAGGCATTCAGTACTTC | CASSFKAPLNYQGIQYF
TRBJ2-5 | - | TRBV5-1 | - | TGCGCCAGCAGCTCCCTACAGAGAATTCAAGAGACCCAGTACTTC | CASSSLQRIQETQYF
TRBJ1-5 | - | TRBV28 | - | TGTGCCAGCAGTTTATTGGGGGTCGGCAATCAGCCCCAGCATTTT | CASSLLGVGNQPQHF
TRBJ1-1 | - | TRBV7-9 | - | TGTGCCAGCAGTTCCTGGGGGACCTACATGAACACTGAAGCTTTCTTT | CASSSWGTYMNTEAFF
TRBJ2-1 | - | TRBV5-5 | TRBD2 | TGTGCCAGCAGCTTGGAGGGACTAGCGATCAATGAGCAGTTCTTC | CASSLEGLAINEQFF
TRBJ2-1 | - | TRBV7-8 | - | TGTGCCAGCAGCTTAGCGCGGGCGGGCGCTAATGAGCAGTTCTTC | CASSLARAGANEQFF
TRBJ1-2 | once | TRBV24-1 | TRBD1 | TGTGCCACCAGTGATAGCCTGACAGGGCGTGGCTACACCTTC | CATSDSLTGRGYTF
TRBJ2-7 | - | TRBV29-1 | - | TGCAGCGTTGCGACCTTACTGAGGGGTGAGCAGTACTTC | CSVATLLRGEQYF
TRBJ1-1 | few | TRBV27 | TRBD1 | TGTGCCAGCAAAAAAGAGGGTACAGGGGGTCGCGGCACTGAAGCTTTCTTT | CASKKEGTGGRGTEAFF
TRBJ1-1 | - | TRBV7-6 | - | TGTGCCAGCAGAAAACAGGGCCGGACTGAAGCTTTCTTT | CASRKQGRTEAFF
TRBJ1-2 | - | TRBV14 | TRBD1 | TGTGCCAGCAGCCAAGATGGATTATCGGGACAGCGATTCGGGAATGGCTACACCTTC | CASSQDGLSGQRFGNGYTF
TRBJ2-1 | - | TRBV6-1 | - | TGTGCCAGCAGTGGACAGCCGTTTGAGGTCTACAATGAGCAGTTCTTC | CASSGQPFEVYNEQFF
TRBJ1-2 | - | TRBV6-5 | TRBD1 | TGTGCCAGCAGTTACGGCAGGGGGCTCGGGAACTATGGCTACACCTTC | CASSYGRGLGNYGYTF
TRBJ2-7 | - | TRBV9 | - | TGTGCCAGCAGCGCGGAGGCGGATCGTAAGTACGAGCAGTACTTC | CASSAEADRKYEQYF
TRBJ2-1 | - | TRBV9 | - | TGTGCCAGCAGCGTAGGCCCCGATGGTGAGCAGTTCTTC | CASSVGPDGEQFF
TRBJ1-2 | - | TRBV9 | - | TGTGCCAGCACCGGACGGGACTATGGCTACACCTTC | CASTGRDYGYTF
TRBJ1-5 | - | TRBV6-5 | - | TGTGCCAGCACCGAGAGGTTCCAGGCGGACCAGCCCCAGCATTTT | CASTERFQADQPQHF
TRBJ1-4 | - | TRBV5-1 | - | TGCGCCAGCAGCTTGGGGGGTTGGGGTAATGAAAAACTGTTTTTT | CASSLGGWGNEKLFF
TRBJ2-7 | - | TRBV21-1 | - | TGTGCCAGCATAACACCCCCAGGGGTCGCCTCCTACGAGCAGTACTTC | CASITPPGVASYEQYF
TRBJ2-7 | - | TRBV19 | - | TGTGCCAGACAGGGCTCCTACGAGCAGTACTTC | CARQGSYEQYF
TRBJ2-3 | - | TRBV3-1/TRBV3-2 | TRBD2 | TGTGCCAGCAGCCAAGATTTCCCACCCCTAGCGGGGAGCACAGATACGCAGTATTTT | CASSQDFPPLAGSTDTQYF
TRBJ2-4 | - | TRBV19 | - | TGTGCCAGTACGGGGTCGAATCTAAGGGACATTCAGTACTTC | CASTGSNLRDIQYF
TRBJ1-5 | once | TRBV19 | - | TGTGCCAGTAGTACCACCAGACCTTTCATGATCAGCAATCAGCCCCAGCATTTT | CASSTTRPFMISNQPQHF
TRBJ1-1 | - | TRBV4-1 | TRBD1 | TGCGCCAGCAGCCCCGTGGACAGGGGCTCGAACACTGAAGCTTTCTTT | CASSPVDRGSNTEAFF
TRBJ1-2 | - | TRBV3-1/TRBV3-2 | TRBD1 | TGTGCCAGCAGCTCGACGGACAGGGTCCTAAATGGCTACACCTTC | CASSSTDRVLNGYTF